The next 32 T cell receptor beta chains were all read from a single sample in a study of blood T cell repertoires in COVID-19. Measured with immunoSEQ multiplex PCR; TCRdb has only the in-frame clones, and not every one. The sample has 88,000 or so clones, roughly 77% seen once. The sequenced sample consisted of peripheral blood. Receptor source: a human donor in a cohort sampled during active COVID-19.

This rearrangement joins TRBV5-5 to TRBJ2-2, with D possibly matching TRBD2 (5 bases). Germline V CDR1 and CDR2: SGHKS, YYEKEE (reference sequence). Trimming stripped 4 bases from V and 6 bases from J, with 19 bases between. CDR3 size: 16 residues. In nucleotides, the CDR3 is TGTGCCAGCAGCCCTAGGAGCCCCGGAGGAGCCGGGGAGCTGTTTTTT. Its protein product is CASSPRSPGGAGELFF.

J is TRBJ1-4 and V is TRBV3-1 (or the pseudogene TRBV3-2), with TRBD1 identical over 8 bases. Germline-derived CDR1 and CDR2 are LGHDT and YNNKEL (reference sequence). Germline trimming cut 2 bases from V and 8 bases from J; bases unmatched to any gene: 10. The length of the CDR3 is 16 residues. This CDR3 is CASSQPRTGIEEKLFF. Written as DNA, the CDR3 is TGTGCCAGCAGCCAACCACGGACAGGGATAGAAGAAAAACTGTTTTTT.

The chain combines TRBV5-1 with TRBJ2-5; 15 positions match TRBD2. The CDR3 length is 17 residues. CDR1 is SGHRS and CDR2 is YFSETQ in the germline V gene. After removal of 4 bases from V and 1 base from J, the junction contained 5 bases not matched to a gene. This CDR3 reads CASSKGLAGGTQETQYF. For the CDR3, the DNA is TGCGCCAGCAGCAAGGGACTAGCGGGAGGTACCCAAGAGACCCAGTACTTC.

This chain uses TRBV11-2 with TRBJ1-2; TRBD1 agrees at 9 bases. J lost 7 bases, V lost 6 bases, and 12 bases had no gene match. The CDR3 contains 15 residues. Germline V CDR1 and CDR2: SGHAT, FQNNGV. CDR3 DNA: TGTGCCAGCAGTTTTACCGGGACAGGGAGTTTTGGCTACACCTTC. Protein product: CASSFTGTGSFGYTF.

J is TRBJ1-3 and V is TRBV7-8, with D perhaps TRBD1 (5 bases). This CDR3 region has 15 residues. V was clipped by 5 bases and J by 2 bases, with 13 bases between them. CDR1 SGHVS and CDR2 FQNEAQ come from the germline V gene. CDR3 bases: TGTGCCAGCAGCCTCAGGGTTGCCGCTGGAAACACCATATATTTT. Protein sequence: CASSLRVAAGNTIYF.

Here the CDR3 reads CASRPEAQRVYGYTF. In DNA, the CDR3 is TGTGCCAGCAGGCCAGAGGCCCAACGGGTCTATGGCTACACCTTC. The rearrangement joins TRBV6-5 to TRBJ1-2; the D is unclear. Deletions cut 6 bases from V and 4 bases from J, with 18 bases between. This CDR3 has 15 amino acids. The germline gives CDR1 MNHEY, CDR2 SVGAGI.

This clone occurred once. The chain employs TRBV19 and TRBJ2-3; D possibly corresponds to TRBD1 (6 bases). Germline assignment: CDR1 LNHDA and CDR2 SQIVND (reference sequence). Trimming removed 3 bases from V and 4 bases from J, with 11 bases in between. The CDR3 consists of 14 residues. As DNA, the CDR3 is TGTGCCAGTAGTATTCGTGCAGGGGCAGATACGCAGTATTTT. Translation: CASSIRAGADTQYF.

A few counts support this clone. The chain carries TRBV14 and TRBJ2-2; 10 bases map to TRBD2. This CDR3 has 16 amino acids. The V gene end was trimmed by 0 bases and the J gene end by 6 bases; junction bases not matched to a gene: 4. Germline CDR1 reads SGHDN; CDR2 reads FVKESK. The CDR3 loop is CASSQELAGASGELFF. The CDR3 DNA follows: TGTGCCAGCAGCCAAGAGCTAGCGGGAGCGTCCGGGGAGCTGTTTTTT.

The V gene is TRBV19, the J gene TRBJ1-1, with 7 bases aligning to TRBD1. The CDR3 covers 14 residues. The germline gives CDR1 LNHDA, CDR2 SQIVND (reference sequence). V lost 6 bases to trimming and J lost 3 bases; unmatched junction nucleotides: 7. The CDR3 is CASRFRDSDTEAFF. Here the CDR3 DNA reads TGTGCCAGTAGGTTCCGGGACAGCGACACTGAAGCTTTCTTT.

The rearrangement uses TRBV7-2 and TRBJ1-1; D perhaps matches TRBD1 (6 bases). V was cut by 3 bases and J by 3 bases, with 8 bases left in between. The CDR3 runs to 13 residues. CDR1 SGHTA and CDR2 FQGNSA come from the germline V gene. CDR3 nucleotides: TGTGCCAGCAGCTTCTCAGGGGACACTGAAGCTTTCTTT. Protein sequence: CASSFSGDTEAFF.

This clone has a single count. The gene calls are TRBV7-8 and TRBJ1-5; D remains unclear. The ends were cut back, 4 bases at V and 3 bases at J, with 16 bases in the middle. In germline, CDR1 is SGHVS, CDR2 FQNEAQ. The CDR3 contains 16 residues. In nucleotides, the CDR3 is TGTGCCAGCAGCTCCCTGATTGCGGGGTACAATCAGCCCCAGCATTTT. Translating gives CASSSLIAGYNQPQHF. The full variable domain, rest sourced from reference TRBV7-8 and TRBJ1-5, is GAGVSQSPRYKVAKRGQDVALRCDPISGHVSLFWYQQALGQGPEFLTYFQNEAQLDKSGLPSDRFFAERPEGSVSTLKIQRTQQEDSAVYLCASSSLIAGYNQPQHFGDGTRLSIL.

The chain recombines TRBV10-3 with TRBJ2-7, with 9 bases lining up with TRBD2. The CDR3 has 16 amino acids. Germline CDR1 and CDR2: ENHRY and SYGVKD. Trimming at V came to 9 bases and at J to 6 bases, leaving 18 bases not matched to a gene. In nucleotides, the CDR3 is TGTGCCATAGGAGGGGTAGCGGGAGCTATAGGTGGCGAGCAGTACTTC. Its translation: CAIGGVAGAIGGEQYF.

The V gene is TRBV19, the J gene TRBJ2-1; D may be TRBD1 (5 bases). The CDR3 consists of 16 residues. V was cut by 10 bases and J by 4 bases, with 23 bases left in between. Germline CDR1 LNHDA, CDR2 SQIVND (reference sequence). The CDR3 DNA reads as TGTGCCACTCTTGCGCGTCAGGGCCTCCTTTACAATGAGCAGTTCTTC. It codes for CATLARQGLLYNEQFF. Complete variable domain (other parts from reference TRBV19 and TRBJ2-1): DGGITQSPKYLFRKEGQNVTLSCEQNLNHDAMYWYRQDPGQGLRLIYYSQIVNDFQKGDIAEGYSVSREKKESFPLTVTSAQKNPTAFYLCATLARQGLLYNEQFFGPGTRLTVL.

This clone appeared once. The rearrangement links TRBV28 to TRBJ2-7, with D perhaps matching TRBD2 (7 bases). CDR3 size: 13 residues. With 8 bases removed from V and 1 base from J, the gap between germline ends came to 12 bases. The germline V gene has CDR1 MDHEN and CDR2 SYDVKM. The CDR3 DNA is TGTGCCAGCGGAAAGGGGGGGTCCTACGAGCAGTACTTC. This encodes CASGKGGSYEQYF.

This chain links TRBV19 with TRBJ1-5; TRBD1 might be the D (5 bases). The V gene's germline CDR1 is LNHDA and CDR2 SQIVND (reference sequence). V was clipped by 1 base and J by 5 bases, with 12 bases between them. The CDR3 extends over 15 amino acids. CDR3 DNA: TGTGCCAGTAGTATAGGCGGGGGACGGGATCAGCCCCAGCATTTT. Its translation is CASSIGGGRDQPQHF.

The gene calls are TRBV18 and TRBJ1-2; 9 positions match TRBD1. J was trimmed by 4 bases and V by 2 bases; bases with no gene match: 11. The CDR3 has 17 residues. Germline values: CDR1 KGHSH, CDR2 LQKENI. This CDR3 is CASSPRTGGSTLYGYTF. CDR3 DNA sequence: TGTGCCAGCTCACCAAGAACAGGGGGCTCCACCCTCTATGGCTACACCTTC.

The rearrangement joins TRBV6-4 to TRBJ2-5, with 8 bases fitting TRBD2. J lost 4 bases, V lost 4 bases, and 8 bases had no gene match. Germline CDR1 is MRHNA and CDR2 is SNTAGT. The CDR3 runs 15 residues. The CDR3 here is CASSVSGLAGETQYF. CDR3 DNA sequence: TGTGCCAGCAGTGTTTCGGGCCTAGCGGGAGAGACCCAGTACTTC.

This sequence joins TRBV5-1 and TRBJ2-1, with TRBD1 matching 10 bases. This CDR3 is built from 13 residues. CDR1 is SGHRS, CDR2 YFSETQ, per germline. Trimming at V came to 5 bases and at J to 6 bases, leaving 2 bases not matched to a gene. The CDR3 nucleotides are TGCGCCAGCAGGGGGACAGGGGTCAATGAGCAGTTCTTC. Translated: CASRGTGVNEQFF.

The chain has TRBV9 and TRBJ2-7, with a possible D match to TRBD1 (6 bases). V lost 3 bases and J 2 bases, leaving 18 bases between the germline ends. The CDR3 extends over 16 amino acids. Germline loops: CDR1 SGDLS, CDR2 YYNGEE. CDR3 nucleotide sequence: TGTGCCAGCAGCGAGGGGGTAGCTACTTCTGCCTACGAGCAGTACTTC. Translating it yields CASSEGVATSAYEQYF.

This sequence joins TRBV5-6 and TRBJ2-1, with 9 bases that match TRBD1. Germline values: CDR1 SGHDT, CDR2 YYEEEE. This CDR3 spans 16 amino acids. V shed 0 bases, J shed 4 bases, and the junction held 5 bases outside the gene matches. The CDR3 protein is CASSLDGTGKYNEQFF. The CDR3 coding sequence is TGTGCCAGCAGCTTGGATGGGACAGGGAAATACAATGAGCAGTTCTTC.

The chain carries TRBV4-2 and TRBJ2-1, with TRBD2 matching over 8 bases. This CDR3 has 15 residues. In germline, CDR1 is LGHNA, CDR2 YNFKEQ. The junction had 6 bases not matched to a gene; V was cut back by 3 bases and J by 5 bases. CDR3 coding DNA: TGTGCCAGCAGCCACCAACTAGCGGAGGACAATGAGCAGTTCTTC. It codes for CASSHQLAEDNEQFF.

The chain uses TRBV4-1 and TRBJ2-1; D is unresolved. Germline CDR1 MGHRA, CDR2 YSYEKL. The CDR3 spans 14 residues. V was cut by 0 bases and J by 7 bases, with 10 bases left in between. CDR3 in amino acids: CASSQDRFGNEQFF. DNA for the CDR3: TGCGCCAGCAGCCAAGATCGATTCGGTAATGAGCAGTTCTTC.

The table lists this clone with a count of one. The CDR3 nucleotides read TGCGCCAGCAGCCAAGATCACCAGGGCTATGGCTACACCTTC. The encoded protein is CASSQDHQGYGYTF. The gene calls are TRBV4-1 and TRBJ1-2; tentatively, D is TRBD1 (5 bases). The CDR3 loop spans 14 amino acids. V was shortened by 0 bases and J by 4 bases, with 9 bases between the two germline ends. Germline V gene sequence: CDR1 MGHRA, CDR2 YSYEKL.

The chain's CDR3 is CASSQDPRGPEQFF. The CDR3 nucleotides are TGCGCCAGCAGCCAAGATCCTAGGGGGCCCGAGCAGTTCTTC. The chain uses TRBV4-1 and TRBJ2-1, with 7 bases fitting TRBD1. The V gene's germline CDR1 is MGHRA and CDR2 YSYEKL. The junction had 6 bases not matched to a gene; V was cut back by 0 bases and J by 10 bases. The CDR3 has 14 amino acids.

CDR3 sequence reads: CAWNLMNTEAFF. CDR3 bases: TGTGCCTGGAACCTAATGAACACTGAAGCTTTCTTT. The genes are TRBV30 and TRBJ1-1; D call uncertain. The CDR3 contains 12 residues. The germline V gene encodes CDR1 GTSNPN and CDR2 SVGIG (reference sequence). V was trimmed by 4 bases and J by 0 bases, leaving 6 bases between them. Looking up the rest from reference TRBV30 and TRBJ1-1 gives the full variable domain: SQTIHQWPATLVQPVGSPLSLECTVEGTSNPNLYWYRQAAGRGLQLLFYSVGIGQISSEVPQNLSASRPQDRQFILSSKKLLLSDSGFYLCAWNLMNTEAFFGQGTRLTVV.

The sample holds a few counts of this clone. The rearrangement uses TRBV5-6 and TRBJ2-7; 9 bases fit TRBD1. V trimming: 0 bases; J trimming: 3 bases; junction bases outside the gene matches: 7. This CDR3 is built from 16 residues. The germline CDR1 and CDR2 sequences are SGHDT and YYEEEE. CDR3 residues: CASSLVWTGEYYEQYF. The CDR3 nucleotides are TGTGCCAGCAGCTTGGTTTGGACAGGGGAATACTACGAGCAGTACTTC.

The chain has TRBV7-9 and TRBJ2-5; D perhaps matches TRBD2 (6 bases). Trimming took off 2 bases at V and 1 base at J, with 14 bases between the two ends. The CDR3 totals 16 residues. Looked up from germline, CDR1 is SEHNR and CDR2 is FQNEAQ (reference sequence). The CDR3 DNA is TGTGCCAGCAGCTTAATGGTAGGGCGGGGCCAAGAGACCCAGTACTTC. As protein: CASSLMVGRGQETQYF.

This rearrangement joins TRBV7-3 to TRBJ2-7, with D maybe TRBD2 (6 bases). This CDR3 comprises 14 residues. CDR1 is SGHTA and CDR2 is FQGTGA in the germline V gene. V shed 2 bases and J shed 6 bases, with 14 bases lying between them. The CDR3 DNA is TGTGCCAGCAGCTTATGGGGGGAGAAAGGCGAGCAGTACTTC. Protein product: CASSLWGEKGEQYF.

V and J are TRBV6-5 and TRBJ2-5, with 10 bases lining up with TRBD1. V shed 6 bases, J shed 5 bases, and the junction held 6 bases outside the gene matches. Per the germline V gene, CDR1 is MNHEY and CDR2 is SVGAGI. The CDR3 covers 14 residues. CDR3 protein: CASRRQGAWETQYF. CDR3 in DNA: TGTGCCAGCAGGAGACAGGGGGCCTGGGAGACCCAGTACTTC.

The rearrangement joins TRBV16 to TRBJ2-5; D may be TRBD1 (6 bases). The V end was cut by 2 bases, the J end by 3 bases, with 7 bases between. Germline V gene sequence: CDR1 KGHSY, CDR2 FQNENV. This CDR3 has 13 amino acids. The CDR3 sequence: CASSQNREETQYF. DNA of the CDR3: TGTGCCAGCAGCCAAAACAGGGAAGAGACCCAGTACTTC.

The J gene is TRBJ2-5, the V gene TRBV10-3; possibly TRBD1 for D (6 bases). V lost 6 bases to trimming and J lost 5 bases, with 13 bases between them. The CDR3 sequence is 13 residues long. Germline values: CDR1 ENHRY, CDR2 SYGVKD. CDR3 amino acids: CAISQTGMETQYF. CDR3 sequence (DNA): TGTGCCATCAGCCAAACAGGGATGGAGACCCAGTACTTC.

The CDR3: CASSLSSVSGYTF. Here the CDR3 DNA reads TGTGCCAGCAGTTTAAGTTCGGTGAGCGGCTACACCTTC. The chain employs TRBV12-3 or TRBV12-4 and TRBJ1-2; D is uncertain. Trimming stripped 2 bases from V and 8 bases from J, with 12 bases between. CDR3 size: 13 residues.